Below are 12 T cell receptor beta chains sequenced from a single sample in a study of shared clonotypes between healthy human individuals. Produced via immunoSEQ multiplex PCR; TCRdb's table is partial and in-frame only. The table includes 1 million to 1.3 million clones, approximately 78% detected once. The sequencing sample was made of memory CD4+ T cells from PBMCs. Subset described: CD45RA-negative fraction. The receptors were sampled from a man in his late teens or twenties in good health. Some clones in this sample may be carry-over from other donors' samples.

The chain links TRBV4-1 to TRBJ1-4; no clear D gene. Germline V CDR1 and CDR2: MGHRA, YSYEKL. Trimming took 4 bases from V and 2 from J, leaving 14 bases between them. CDR3 length: 16 residues. The CDR3 DNA reads TGCGCCAGCAGCCTCCTCGCTGGGCCCACTAATGAAAAACTGTTTTTT. Protein: CASSLLAGPTNEKLFF.

There are a few counts of this clone. CDR3 bases: TGTGCCTGCGGACTCTACTACGAGCAGTACTTC. Encoded protein: CACGLYYEQYF. The chain employs TRBV2 and TRBJ2-7, with a weak D call TRBD2 (5 bases). There are 11 residues in the CDR3. With 11 bases removed from V and 3 bases from J, the gap between germline ends came to 11 bases. Germline V gives CDR1 SNHLY, CDR2 FYNNEI.

This clone was seen a handful of times. This chain joins TRBV5-4 and TRBJ2-5, with D hard to call. V was pared by 3 bases and J by 1 base, with 7 bases between. Germline lookup yields CDR1 SGHNT and CDR2 YYREEE (reference sequence). The CDR3 covers 13 residues. The CDR3 is CASSYGPQETQYF. The CDR3 nucleotides are TGTGCCAGCAGCTATGGACCCCAAGAGACCCAGTACTTC.

DNA for the CDR3: TGTGCCAGCAGCGTCTTCTGGGCGAGCACAGATACGCAGTATTTT. It codes for CASSVFWASTDTQYF. The chain combines TRBV9 with TRBJ2-3; D unclear. The CDR3 length is 15 residues. Trimming cost V 2 bases and J 0 bases, with 10 bases left between them. CDR1 and CDR2 (germline): SGDLS, YYNGEE.

The chain carries TRBV28 and TRBJ2-3, with D unclear. The germline V and J ends were trimmed by 1 base and 4 bases, with 3 bases remaining between them. The CDR3 is 12 amino acids. From germline, CDR1 is MDHEN and CDR2 SYDVKM. The CDR3 DNA reads TGTGCCAGCAGTTTATTTTCAGATACGCAGTATTTT. Protein: CASSLFSDTQYF.

V is TRBV30 and J is TRBJ2-3; D not resolved. The CDR3 extends over 14 amino acids. Per germline, CDR1 GTSNPN and CDR2 SVGIG (reference sequence). Trimming left V 2 bases short and J 0 bases short, with 9 bases between. The CDR3, as DNA: TGTGCCTGGAGTTTAAAACATAGCACAGATACGCAGTATTTT. As protein: CAWSLKHSTDTQYF.

V gene TRBV2 combines with J gene TRBJ2-6, with no clear D. Germline CDR1 reads SNHLY; CDR2 reads FYNNEI. Trimming stripped 4 bases from V and 2 bases from J, with 6 bases between. CDR3 length: 14 residues. CDR3 loop: CASSGAAGANVLTF. CDR3 coding DNA: TGTGCCAGCAGTGGGGCGGCTGGGGCCAACGTCCTGACTTTC.

This chain's CDR3 is CASSRTGLAGGSVYEQYF. As DNA, the CDR3 is TGTGCCAGTAGCCGCACGGGACTAGCGGGAGGGTCTGTCTACGAGCAGTACTTC. The chain joins TRBV19 to TRBJ2-7; TRBD2 aligns across 16 bases. The CDR3 totals 18 residues. V trimming: 6 bases; J trimming: 3 bases; junction bases outside the gene matches: 11. Germline loops: CDR1 LNHDA, CDR2 SQIVND (reference sequence).

The gene calls are TRBV11-2 and TRBJ2-7; TRBD1 aligns across 10 bases. CDR1 and CDR2 from the germline V gene are SGHAT and FQNNGV. This CDR3 comprises 15 residues. Trimming removed 2 bases from V and 4 bases from J; junction bases left unmatched: 5. CDR3 amino acids: CASSLIGTGVYEQYF. CDR3 bases: TGTGCCAGCAGCTTAATAGGGACAGGGGTATACGAGCAGTACTTC. Filled out from reference TRBV11-2 and TRBJ2-7, the complete variable domain reads EAGVAQSPRYKIIEKRQSVAFWCNPISGHATLYWYQQILGQGPKLLIQFQNNGVVDDSQLPKDRFSAERLKGVDSTLKIQPAKLEDSAVYLCASSLIGTGVYEQYFGPGTRLTVT.

This clone has only a few counts. Other DNA sequences of this sample code for an identical CDR3. V is TRBV7-2 and J is TRBJ2-7, with TRBD2 identical over 8 bases. Looked up from germline, CDR1 is SGHTA and CDR2 is FQGNSA. The CDR3 spans 14 residues. The V and J ends lost 1 base and 7 bases, in that order; junction bases with no gene match: 6. The CDR3 nucleotides are TGTGCCAGCAGCTTAGGTAGCGGGACGGGTGAGCAGTACTTC. Translating it yields CASSLGSGTGEQYF.

This clone was seen more than once but under ten times. This chain uses TRBV7-9 with TRBJ1-5, with D unclear. This CDR3 has 13 residues. Trimming left V 2 bases short and J 5 bases short, with 7 bases between. Germline loops: CDR1 SEHNR, CDR2 FQNEAQ (reference sequence). The CDR3 region is CASSLIGYQPQHF. CDR3 bases: TGTGCCAGCAGCTTAATAGGTTATCAGCCCCAGCATTTT.

The rearrangement uses TRBV2 and TRBJ2-7; TRBD2 matches at 8 bases. This CDR3 comprises 12 residues. CDR1 is SNHLY, CDR2 FYNNEI, per germline. CDR3 bases: TGTGCGACTAGCGAGGACTCCTACGAGCAGTACTTC. Translating gives CATSEDSYEQYF. Filled out from reference TRBV2 and TRBJ2-7, the complete variable domain reads EPEVTQTPSHQVTQMGQEVILRCVPISNHLYFYWYRQILGQKVEFLVSFYNNEISEKSEIFDDQFSVERPDGSNFTLKIRSTKLEDSAMYFCATSEDSYEQYFGPGTRLTVT.